Listed below are T cell receptor beta chains from one sample, sequenced in a study of identical twins. Each CDR3 protein is one row after TCRdb ran MiXCR on the 5' RACE reads. The sample comprises approximately 630,000 distinct CDR3 sequences, about 7.1% of which are singletons, and approximately 1.5% rests with the top ten. This same sample was also part of a study on yellow fever vaccine responses in identical twins.

Sequenced material: PBMCs. The receptors stem from a woman aged 18-29 years in good health. The CDR3 runs from the conserved cysteine through the conserved F or W. The order of the fields is V gene, clone size, J gene, D gene, CDR3 protein, CDR3 DNA. A D gene is named only where the DNA matches it firmly. Some rows have no size entry. The others give once, few or many, or a class for an expanded clone.

V: TRBV12-3/TRBV12-4; size: .; J: TRBJ1-4; D: TRBD1; CDR3: CASGGDRDEEKLFF; DNA: TGTGCCAGCGGGGGGGACAGGGATGAAGAAAAACTGTTTTTT
V: TRBV6-2/TRBV6-3; size: few; J: TRBJ2-1; D: .; CDR3: CASSWNLEGVPDNEQFF; DNA: TGTGCCAGCAGTTGGAATTTGGAGGGGGTGCCTGACAATGAGCAGTTCTTC
V: TRBV28; size: .; J: TRBJ1-1; D: TRBD1; CDR3: CASSDRDRGSLNTEAFF; DNA: TGTGCCAGCAGTGACCGGGACAGGGGGTCCCTGAACACTGAAGCTTTCTTT
V: TRBV7-9; size: .; J: TRBJ1-4; D: TRBD1; CDR3: CASSWGTGGNEKLFF; DNA: TGTGCCAGCAGCTGGGGGACAGGGGGCAATGAAAAACTGTTTTTT
V: TRBV2; size: .; J: TRBJ2-5; D: .; CDR3: CASTYDRTQETQYF; DNA: TGTGCCAGCACCTACGACAGAACCCAAGAGACCCAGTACTTC
V: TRBV12-3/TRBV12-4; size: .; J: TRBJ1-6; D: TRBD1; CDR3: CASRFSTGGASPLHF; DNA: TGTGCCAGCAGATTTTCTACAGGGGGCGCATCACCCCTCCACTTT
V: TRBV11-2; size: many; J: TRBJ2-3; D: .; CDR3: CASSLEDTQYF; DNA: TGTGCCAGCAGTCTCGAAGATACGCAGTATTTT
V: TRBV10-3; size: .; J: TRBJ1-1; D: TRBD1; CDR3: CACTGVRSANTEAFF; DNA: TGTGCCTGCACAGGGGTCCGTTCCGCGAACACTGAAGCTTTCTTT
V: TRBV4-1; size: many; J: TRBJ1-6; D: .; CDR3: CASSQLSSYNSPLHF; DNA: TGCGCCAGCAGCCAATTAAGCTCCTATAATTCACCCCTCCACTTT
V: TRBV28; size: many; J: TRBJ1-1; D: .; CDR3: CASSLLAGGSEAFF; DNA: TGTGCCAGCAGTTTGTTAGCGGGAGGCAGTGAAGCTTTCTTT
V: TRBV12-3/TRBV12-4; size: many; J: TRBJ2-3; D: .; CDR3: CASNSGKTDTQYF; DNA: TGTGCCAGCAACTCCGGGAAAACAGATACGCAGTATTTT
V: TRBV24-1; size: few; J: TRBJ2-3; D: TRBD1; CDR3: CATRDRDRVYGTDTQYF; DNA: TGTGCCACCAGAGACCGGGACAGGGTATACGGCACAGATACGCAGTATTTT
V: TRBV24-1; size: few; J: TRBJ1-5; D: .; CDR3: CATSDRSGDQPQHF; DNA: TGTGCCACCAGTGATCGATCGGGGGATCAGCCCCAGCATTTT
V: TRBV12-3/TRBV12-4; size: .; J: TRBJ2-1; D: .; CDR3: CASSFRVSSYNEQFF; DNA: TGTGCCAGCAGTTTTCGAGTTAGCTCCTACAATGAGCAGTTCTTC
V: TRBV29-1; size: .; J: TRBJ2-7; D: TRBD2; CDR3: CSVAGTSQSEQYF; DNA: TGCAGCGTCGCGGGGACTAGTCAAAGCGAGCAGTACTTC